Shown below are 12 T cell receptor beta chains from a single sample sequenced in a study of T cell changes during pregnancy in multiple sclerosis. Data came from immunoSEQ multiplex PCR; TCRdb stores just in-frame clones and leaves some out. Of 65,000 to 85,000 clones in the sample, 85% to 95% were seen once. Sequenced here: CD4+ T cells from peripheral blood mononuclear cells, sampled after pregnancy. Source of these receptors: a female donor with multiple sclerosis, enrolled in a pregnancy study.

The chain carries TRBV7-9 and TRBJ2-7; 9 bases fit TRBD1. The junction had 10 bases not matched to a gene; V was cut back by 6 bases and J by 7 bases. The germline CDR1 and CDR2 sequences are SEHNR and FQNEAQ (reference sequence). CDR3 size: 14 residues. CDR3 DNA sequence: TGTGCCAGCAGAGCCCAAGAGACAGGGGGTGAGCAGTACTTC. Encoded protein: CASRAQETGGEQYF.

This chain links TRBV7-2 with TRBJ2-1; 8 bases map to TRBD1. Losses at the gene ends were 1 base for V and 8 bases for J; bases not matched to a gene: 7. The CDR3 sequence is 15 residues long. Germline CDR1 and CDR2: SGHTA and FQGNSA. The CDR3, as DNA: TGTGCCAGCAGCTTAGTACGGGGCAGGGGGCATGAGCAGTTCTTC. Protein: CASSLVRGRGHEQFF.

The V and J genes are TRBV11-1 and TRBJ1-5, with D perhaps matching TRBD1 (5 bases). The germline V gene has CDR1 SGHAT and CDR2 FQDESV (reference sequence). CDR3 length: 13 amino acids. V was shortened by 4 bases and J by 11 bases, with 15 bases between the two germline ends. The CDR3: CASSSTSGGTQHF. Written as DNA, the CDR3 is TGTGCCAGCAGCTCTACCAGTGGGGGGACCCAGCATTTT.

This chain joins TRBV5-1 and TRBJ2-1; TRBD1 agrees at 9 bases. CDR3 length equals 16 residues. Germline CDR1 is SGHRS and CDR2 is YFSETQ. V lost 4 bases, J lost 6 bases, and 11 bases stayed unmatched. As DNA, the CDR3 is TGCGCCAGCAGCGCCGGAGGGACAGGGTGGGGCAATGAGCAGTTCTTC. Translation: CASSAGGTGWGNEQFF.

The V and J genes are TRBV5-1 and TRBJ1-1; TRBD1 matches at 8 bases. Germline CDR1 is SGHRS and CDR2 is YFSETQ. The CDR3 loop spans 14 amino acids. The V gene end was trimmed by 3 bases and the J gene end by 1 base; junction bases not matched to a gene: 2. The CDR3 sequence: CASSWDRRNTEAFF. In DNA, the CDR3 is TGCGCCAGCAGCTGGGACAGGAGGAACACTGAAGCTTTCTTT.

V and J are TRBV5-1 and TRBJ2-2; D possibly corresponds to TRBD2 (6 bases). The V and J ends lost 4 bases and 4 bases respectively, with 14 bases between them. Germline V gene lookup returns CDR1 SGHRS and CDR2 YFSETQ. The CDR3 has 15 residues. The CDR3 loop reads CASSLTSLSTGELFF. CDR3 coding DNA: TGCGCCAGCAGCCTGACTAGTTTGTCCACCGGGGAGCTGTTTTTT.

This chain joins TRBV29-1 and TRBJ2-3; D might be TRBD2 (5 bases). V was trimmed by 4 bases and J by 0 bases, leaving 5 bases between them. Germline loops: CDR1 SQVTM, CDR2 ANQGSEA. This CDR3 is built from 12 residues. CDR3 amino acids: CSVGTSTDTQYF. CDR3 in DNA: TGCAGCGTTGGGACTAGCACAGATACGCAGTATTTT.

The chain combines TRBV9 with TRBJ2-3, with D perhaps TRBD2 (6 bases). CDR1 and CDR2 (germline): SGDLS, YYNGEE. This CDR3 is built from 16 residues. V dropped 1 base and J dropped 0 bases, with 12 bases sitting between them. CDR3: CASSVSLAYSTDTQYF. The CDR3 DNA is TGTGCCAGCAGCGTAAGTCTAGCGTACAGCACAGATACGCAGTATTTT.

This chain joins TRBV5-6 and TRBJ2-5; D perhaps matches TRBD1 (6 bases). V lost 5 bases and J 5 bases, leaving 22 bases between the germline ends. The CDR3 length is 16 residues. Germline assignment: CDR1 SGHDT and CDR2 YYEEEE. The CDR3 here is CASSTGTSRAEETQYF. CDR3 coding DNA: TGTGCCAGCAGTACCGGGACATCTCGGGCGGAGGAGACCCAGTACTTC.

The gene calls are TRBV5-1 and TRBJ2-3; 11 bases fit TRBD2. The CDR3 is made up of 16 amino acids. J lost 5 bases, V lost 1 base, and 6 bases had no gene match. Germline assignment: CDR1 SGHRS and CDR2 YFSETQ. CDR3 bases: TGCGCCAGCAGCTTGAAACTAGCGGGAGTAGAAGATACGCAGTATTTT. It yields the protein CASSLKLAGVEDTQYF.

The chain recombines TRBV27 with TRBJ1-2, with TRBD1 identical over 7 bases. The CDR3 spans 13 residues. V lost 6 bases to trimming and J lost 4 bases; unmatched junction nucleotides: 5. Germline assignment: CDR1 MNHEY and CDR2 SMNVEV (reference sequence). The CDR3 sequence is CASRETGPYGYTF. CDR3 nucleotide sequence: TGTGCCAGCAGGGAGACAGGGCCCTATGGCTACACCTTC.

The chain is built from TRBV10-3 and TRBJ2-3; 8 bases fit TRBD1. Unmatched junction bases numbered 8, after V lost 2 bases and J lost 4 bases. The CDR3 length is 16 residues. Germline V gives CDR1 ENHRY, CDR2 SYGVKD. The CDR3 DNA reads TGTGCCATCAGTGAGACCGGGACAGGTTCCCCAGATACGCAGTATTTT. Translating it yields CAISETGTGSPDTQYF.